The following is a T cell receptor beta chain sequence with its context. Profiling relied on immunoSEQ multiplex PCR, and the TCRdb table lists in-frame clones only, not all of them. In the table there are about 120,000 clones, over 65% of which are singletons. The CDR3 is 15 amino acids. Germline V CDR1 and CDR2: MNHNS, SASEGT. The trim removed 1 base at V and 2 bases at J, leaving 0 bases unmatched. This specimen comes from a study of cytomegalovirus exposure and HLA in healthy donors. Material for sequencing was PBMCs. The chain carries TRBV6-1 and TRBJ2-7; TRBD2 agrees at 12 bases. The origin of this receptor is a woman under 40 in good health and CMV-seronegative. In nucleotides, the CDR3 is TGTGCCAGCAGTGAAGGACTAGCGGGGGCCTACGAGCAGTACTTC. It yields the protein CASSEGLAGAYEQYF.